The sequence of this T cell receptor (beta chain) was determined in a study of T cell changes during pregnancy in multiple sclerosis. Germline-derived CDR1 and CDR2 are SGHNT and YYREEE (reference sequence). This CDR3 is 15 amino acids long. V lost 0 bases and J lost 3; bases outside the gene matches: 2. Libraries were prepared by immunoSEQ multiplex PCR; TCRdb keeps only in-frame clonotypes and omits some of them. In the table there are tens of thousands of clones, 80% to 90% of which are singletons. The TCR originated in a female donor with multiple sclerosis, enrolled in a pregnancy study. This chain joins TRBV5-4 and TRBJ2-7, with TRBD2 identical over 11 bases. The sequencing here drew on CD4+ T cells from peripheral blood mononuclear cells, taken in the first trimester of pregnancy. CDR3: CASSLASGGNYEQYF. In DNA form, the CDR3 reads TGTGCCAGCAGCTTGGCTAGCGGGGGGAACTACGAGCAGTACTTC. The full variable domain, completed using reference TRBV5-4 and TRBJ2-7, is ETGVTQSPTHLIKTRGQQVTLRCSSQSGHNTVSWYQQALGQGPQFIFQYYREEENGRGNFPPRFSGLQFPNYSSELNVNALELDDSALYLCASSLASGGNYEQYFGPGTRLTVT.